The clone carrying this T cell receptor beta chain was observed a few times. What it binds is not known. These data belong to a study of post-analysis software for immune sequencing data. Background on the study: Relapsing-remitting, secondary progressive and progressive-relapsing multiple sclerosis courses were included. Regarding the study as a whole: Compared with controls, patients showed significantly lower normalized Chao1 diversity. Included in a set of roughly five TRBV segments more frequent in patients than controls were TRBV5-6, TRBV5-1 and TRBV20-1.

Incorporated into the TCR beta cDNA libraries were unique molecular identifiers, which served to reduce PCR and sequencing biases. Starting from roughly 1.1 to 9.2 million T cells, the study yielded about 540,000 cDNA molecules. MiXCR, applied by TCRdb to the PCR reads, yields one record per CDR3 protein. Of fewer than 850,000 distinct CDR3 sequences in the sample, roughly 46% were seen once. The V end was cut by 6 bases, the J end by 3 bases, with 15 bases between. This CDR3 region has 13 residues. In germline, CDR1 is DFQATT, CDR2 SNEGSKA (reference sequence). The sequenced sample was blood. The chain couples TRBV20-1 to TRBJ2-7; D is uncertain. The sequence came from a girl between 5 and 17 years old with multiple sclerosis. As DNA, the CDR3 is TGCAGTGCAGGGATGCCAAGAGGCTACGAGCAGTACTTC. Its translation: CSAGMPRGYEQYF.